The 3 T cell receptor beta chains presented below share a single source sample, sequenced in a study of T-cell reconstitution after alpha-beta-depleted transplantation in children. Library preparation (for TCRbeta) was performed with unique molecular identifiers. TCRdb ran MiXCR on the PCR reads and lists one entry per CDR3 protein. Found here are about 540,000 distinct CDR3 sequences, about 16% of them singletons; the top ten hold 3% to 3.5%. This sample comprised PBMCs from the stem cell graft donor, obtained from the stem cell graft. The receptors come from a human donor who donated a stem cell graft to a child with acute lymphoblastic leukemia.

The chain uses TRBV4-1 and TRBJ2-3; D ambiguous. The CDR3 contains 15 residues. V was pared by 3 bases and J by 4 bases, with 14 bases between. The germline V gene has CDR1 MGHRA and CDR2 YSYEKL. The CDR3 loop reads CASSHAVGLADTQYF. As DNA, the CDR3 is TGCGCCAGCAGCCATGCGGTAGGGTTGGCAGATACGCAGTATTTT.

In its sample, this clonotype was seen a few times. The V and J genes are TRBV5-1 and TRBJ1-1; 7 positions match TRBD1. The V segment lost 4 bases and the J segment 7 bases; nucleotides outside the gene matches: 7. The CDR3 is 13 amino acids. Per germline, CDR1 SGHRS and CDR2 YFSETQ. CDR3 coding DNA: TGCGCCAGCAGCACCGGGACAGATTATGAAGCTTTCTTT. It is translated as CASSTGTDYEAFF.

The chain uses TRBV7-3 and TRBJ2-2; TRBD2 is a possible D gene (7 bases). The CDR3 has 18 residues. Trimming removed 0 bases from V and 0 bases from J, with 14 bases in between. The germline gives CDR1 SGHTA, CDR2 FQGTGA. Written as DNA, the CDR3 is TGTGCCAGCAGCTTAACCCGAGGCGGGGGCGCGAACACCGGGGAGCTGTTTTTT. Protein product: CASSLTRGGGANTGELFF.